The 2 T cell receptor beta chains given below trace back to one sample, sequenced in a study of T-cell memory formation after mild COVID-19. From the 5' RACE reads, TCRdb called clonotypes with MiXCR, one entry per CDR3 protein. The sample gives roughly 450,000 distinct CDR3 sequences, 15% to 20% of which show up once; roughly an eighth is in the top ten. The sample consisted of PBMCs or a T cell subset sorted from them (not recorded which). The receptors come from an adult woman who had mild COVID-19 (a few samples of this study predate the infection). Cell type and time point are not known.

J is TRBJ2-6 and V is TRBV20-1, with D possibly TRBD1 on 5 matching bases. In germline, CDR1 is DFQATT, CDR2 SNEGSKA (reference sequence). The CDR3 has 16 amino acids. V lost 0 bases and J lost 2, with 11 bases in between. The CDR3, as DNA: TGCAGTGCTAGAGATTCACGCAGGGCTGGGGCCAACGTCCTGACTTTC. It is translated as CSARDSRRAGANVLTF.

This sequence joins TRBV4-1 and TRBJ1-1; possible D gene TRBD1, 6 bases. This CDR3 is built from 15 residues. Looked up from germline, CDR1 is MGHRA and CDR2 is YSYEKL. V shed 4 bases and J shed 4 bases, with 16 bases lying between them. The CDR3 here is CASSLSGGPGTEAFF. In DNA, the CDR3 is TGCGCCAGCAGCCTCAGTGGGGGGCCGGGCACTGAAGCTTTCTTT.